This is a list of T cell receptor beta chains from one sample in a study of lymphopenia after photon versus proton radiotherapy. Libraries were prepared by immunoSEQ multiplex PCR; TCRdb keeps only in-frame clonotypes and omits some of them. This sample yields 42,000 or so clones, of which about four fifths are seen a single time; over 20% belongs to the top ten. The sample was peripheral blood, taken from a patient treated with proton-based radiotherapy. These receptors were collected from a woman in her 70s with pancreatic cancer. Each CDR3 is given with its conserved first and last residue. D genes are given only for firm matches. Only part of the rows carry a size: once, few, many, or a class if the clone is expanded.

abundance	v_gene	d_gene	j_gene	CDR3nt	CDR3aa
.	TRBV7-3	.	TRBJ2-3	TGTGCCAGCAGCTCTGGGACCAGCTCGCCAGATACGCAGTATTTT	CASSSGTSSPDTQYF
.	TRBV7-9	TRBD1	TRBJ2-7	TGTGCCAGCAGCCCCGGACAGGGGGGGACCTACGAGCAGTACTTC	CASSPGQGGTYEQYF
.	TRBV6-1	.	TRBJ2-5	TGTGCCAGCAGAGGAGCAGACCCCCAAGAGACCCAGTACTTC	CASRGADPQETQYF
.	TRBV21-1	.	TRBJ2-7	TGTGCCAGCAGCGCTCGGGACTGCTCCTACGAGCAGTACTTC	CASSARDCSYEQYF
.	TRBV18	TRBD1	TRBJ2-7	TGTGCCAGCTCACGGAGTACACAGGGGTATGCCTACGAGCAGTACTTC	CASSRSTQGYAYEQYF
.	TRBV11-3	TRBD1	TRBJ2-7	TGTGCCAGCAGCTCCTCAGGACAGGGCTACGAGCAGTACTTC	CASSSSGQGYEQYF
.	TRBV28	.	TRBJ1-5	TGTGCCAGCAGTCAAGGGGGAGATAGCAATCAGCCCCAGCATTTT	CASSQGGDSNQPQHF
few	TRBV19	TRBD1	TRBJ1-5	TGTGCCAGCCGAGCATGGGACAGCGTTAATCAGCCCCAGCATTTT	CASRAWDSVNQPQHF
few	TRBV18	.	TRBJ1-1	TGTGCCAGCCGCTTAATGCTCGCGAATGAAGCTTTCTTT	CASRLMLANEAFF
few	TRBV2	TRBD2	TRBJ2-1	TGTGCCAGCAGTAAGCGGGAGGTATTAGTCAATGAGCAGTTCTTC	CASSKREVLVNEQFF
.	TRBV7-3	TRBD2	TRBJ2-1	TGTGCCAGCAGCTTAGGGGTAGCGGGAGGAAAAAACACCTACAATGAGCAGTTCTTC	CASSLGVAGGKNTYNEQFF
.	TRBV5-1	TRBD2	TRBJ2-7	TGCGCCAGCAGCCGAGCTAGCGGGTACGAGCAGTACTTC	CASSRASGYEQYF
.	TRBV19	TRBD2	TRBJ2-7	TGTGCCAGTAGTGCGACCCTAGCGGGGTCCTACGAGCAGTACTTC	CASSATLAGSYEQYF
.	TRBV5-4	TRBD2	TRBJ2-3	TGTGCCAGCAGCTTGGCAGGACTAGCGGGAGCAGATACGCAGTATTTT	CASSLAGLAGADTQYF
.	TRBV6-6	.	TRBJ2-2	TGTGCCAGCACCGCGGGGCCCGGGGAGCTGTTTTTT	CASTAGPGELFF
.	TRBV19	TRBD1	TRBJ2-3	TGTGCCAGTACCCTAGGGGGCTCAGGCACAGATACGCAGTATTTT	CASTLGGSGTDTQYF
.	TRBV7-3	TRBD2	TRBJ2-1	TGTGCCAGCAGCTTAAGGGGCGGGAGCTCCTACAATGAGCAGTTCTTC	CASSLRGGSSYNEQFF
.	TRBV5-1	.	TRBJ2-7	TGCGCCAGCAGCTTGGCCGAGGGGATCGAGCAGTACTTC	CASSLAEGIEQYF
few	TRBV28	TRBD1	TRBJ2-7	TGTGCCAGCAGAGAACCACAGACAGGGAGTCACGAGCAGTACTTC	CASREPQTGSHEQYF
.	TRBV6-4	.	TRBJ2-3	TGTGCCAGCAGTGTCGGGATTTCAGATACGCAGTATTTT	CASSVGISDTQYF
.	TRBV25-1	.	TRBJ1-5	TGTGCCAGCAGTGAAGAACGGGGGCAGAACCTTCAGCCCCAGCATTTT	CASSEERGQNLQPQHF
.	TRBV18	.	TRBJ1-3	TGTGCCAGCTCACCTCACGGTATCAGGGCGGGTACCACTGGAAACACCATATATTTT	CASSPHGIRAGTTGNTIYF
.	TRBV5-1	.	TRBJ2-7	TGCGCCAGCACCCTAAGGCCCTCCTACGAGCAGTACTTC	CASTLRPSYEQYF
.	TRBV7-9	.	TRBJ2-1	TGTGCCAGCAGCTCAACGAGGGGGAATGAGCAGTTCTTC	CASSSTRGNEQFF
.	TRBV7-2	.	TRBJ2-1	TGTGCCAGCAGCTTAGCGCTAAGTAACCGTGGCAATGAGCAGTTCTTC	CASSLALSNRGNEQFF
.	TRBV7-9	.	TRBJ1-2	TGTGCCAGCAGCCTAGACACTAACTATGGCTACACCTTC	CASSLDTNYGYTF
.	TRBV7-7	.	TRBJ2-4	TGTGCTAGCAGCTCACCCCCCAGGTACCTAGCCAAAAACATTCAGTACTTC	CASSSPPRYLAKNIQYF
.	TRBV23-1	.	TRBJ1-5	TGCGCCAGCAGTCAATCCATGGCAGTCTATAGCAATCAGCCCCAGCATTTT	CASSQSMAVYSNQPQHF
.	TRBV28	.	TRBJ1-1	TGTGCCAGCAGTTCATTGGGGAACTCTTTCTTT	CASSSLGNSFF
.	TRBV5-8	TRBD1	TRBJ1-2	TGTGCCAGCAGCTCGAACGACAGGGTTAGGGGCTACACCTTC	CASSSNDRVRGYTF
.	TRBV7-2	.	TRBJ2-5	TGTGCCAGCAGCTCCCCGGGCCCTACCGAACAAGAGACCCAGTACTTC	CASSSPGPTEQETQYF
.	TRBV19	.	TRBJ2-7	TGTGCCAGTAGTAGAGATTCGGGCCCGGGTGGGTACGAGCAGTACTTC	CASSRDSGPGGYEQYF
.	TRBV10-3	TRBD1	TRBJ1-1	TGTGCCATCAGTAGAGAACAGGGGGCGCAGACTGAAGCTTTCTTT	CAISREQGAQTEAFF
few	TRBV28	.	TRBJ1-2	TGTGCCAGCAGTTCCCTGAACCCCGGGGGGTATGGCTACACCTTC	CASSSLNPGGYGYTF
.	TRBV28	.	TRBJ2-4	TGTGCCAGCAGTTCCACGAACATTCAGTACTTC	CASSSTNIQYF
few	TRBV4-1	.	TRBJ1-2	TGCGCCAGCAGCCAAGAGGAGGGGTGGCAGGGAGATGGCTACACCTTC	CASSQEEGWQGDGYTF
.	TRBV6-5	TRBD2	TRBJ2-3	TGTGCCAGCAGTCCCGGACTAGCGGGAAATACGCAGTATTTT	CASSPGLAGNTQYF
.	TRBV7-7	.	TRBJ2-2	TGTGCTAGCAGCTTAGCGGAAGGACTCGGGGAGCTGTTTTTT	CASSLAEGLGELFF
.	TRBV6-4	TRBD2	TRBJ2-4	TGTGCCAGCAGTGTGCTAGCGGGGCCCCAAAACATTCAGTACTTC	CASSVLAGPQNIQYF
.	TRBV19	.	TRBJ2-3	TGTGCCAGTAGTCTATCCCTGACTAGCACAGATACGCAGTATTTT	CASSLSLTSTDTQYF
.	TRBV4-3	.	TRBJ1-2	TGCGCCAGCAGCCAAGATAGTGGCAGCTATGGCTACACCTTC	CASSQDSGSYGYTF
.	TRBV5-1	.	TRBJ2-3	TGCGCCAGCAGCTTGGGGGGGGCTAGAACCCCAGATACGCAGTATTTT	CASSLGGARTPDTQYF
.	TRBV7-3	.	TRBJ2-1	TGTGCCAGCAGCCCAAGTGTACAGCACAATGAGCAGTTCTTC	CASSPSVQHNEQFF
.	TRBV15	TRBD1	TRBJ2-7	TGTGCCACCAGCAGAGATAGGAACAGGGGCGAATTGGAGCAGTACTTC	CATSRDRNRGELEQYF
.	TRBV20-1	TRBD1	TRBJ2-7	TGCAGTGCACCTCGGACAGGGAAGCCGTACTTC	CSAPRTGKPYF
.	TRBV7-9	.	TRBJ2-7	TGTGCCAGCAGCTTAAGATCCTACGAGCAGTACTTC	CASSLRSYEQYF
.	TRBV21-1	.	TRBJ2-7	TGTGCCAGCAGGTTGCTGCTACACGTGTTAGACGAGCAGTACTTC	CASRLLLHVLDEQYF
.	TRBV27	TRBD1	TRBJ1-3	TGTGCCAGCAGTTTGACAGGGAGAGTCTCTGGAAACACCATATATTTT	CASSLTGRVSGNTIYF
.	TRBV5-1	.	TRBJ1-1	TGCGCCAGCAGCTTGCCGGGTGCGGCAGGGGTAGGCACTGAAGCTTTCTTT	CASSLPGAAGVGTEAFF
.	TRBV4-2	.	TRBJ1-1	TGTGCCAGCAGCCAAGATACGGATGATCCAGCTTTCTTT	CASSQDTDDPAFF
.	TRBV2	TRBD2	TRBJ2-3	TGTGCCAGCAGTTTAGCGGGGCGCACAGATACGCAGTATTTT	CASSLAGRTDTQYF
once	TRBV18	.	TRBJ1-6	TGTGCCAGCTCCCCTGGGAATTCACCCCTCCACTTT	CASSPGNSPLHF
.	TRBV7-9	.	TRBJ2-2	TGTGCCAGCAGCTTAGCCGGGGGCGGTATCCCCGGGGAGCTGTTTTTT	CASSLAGGGIPGELFF
.	TRBV12-5	TRBD2	TRBJ2-3	TGTGCTAGTGGTTTGGGTAACGGACTAGCGACAGATACGCAGTATTTT	CASGLGNGLATDTQYF